This is a list of T cell receptor beta chains from one sample in a study of T cells in Graves' hyperthyroidism and ophthalmopathy. Each CDR3 protein is one row after TCRdb ran MiXCR on the multiplex PCR reads. The sample has around 250,000 distinct CDR3 sequences; just over 14% are singletons. The sample taken for sequencing was blood. The source of these receptors is a woman in her 40s with Graves' hyperthyroidism that later progressed to Graves' ophthalmopathy. CDR3s include the opening cysteine and the closing phenylalanine or tryptophan. The D gene is left open where the match is weak. Rows give clone size only sometimes, using once, few, many, or a class for an expanded clone.

d_call,j_call,clone_size,v_call,cdr3_aa,cdr3_nt
TRBD1,TRBJ2-1,many,TRBV6-2/TRBV6-3,CASRKTGRDYNEQFF,TGTGCCAGCCGAAAGACAGGGAGAGACTACAATGAGCAGTTCTTC
TRBD2,TRBJ2-2,many,TRBV27,CASSFGRLAGGNTGELFF,TGTGCCAGCAGTTTTGGGAGACTAGCGGGAGGGAACACCGGGGAGCTGTTTTTT
NA,TRBJ2-3,many,TRBV18,CASSPRAVGASTDTQYF,TGTGCCAGCTCACCACGAGCGGTGGGCGCGAGCACAGATACGCAGTATTTT
NA,TRBJ2-1,many,TRBV6-2/TRBV6-3,CASSYPQGYTYNEQFF,TGTGCCAGCAGTTACCCGCAGGGTTATACCTACAATGAGCAGTTCTTC
NA,TRBJ1-1,many,TRBV2,CASNQQGLNTEAFF,TGTGCCAGCAACCAACAGGGACTGAACACTGAAGCTTTCTTT
NA,TRBJ2-3,few,TRBV4-1,CASSQDRDSGTDTQYF,TGCGCCAGCAGCCAAGATCGGGACAGCGGGACAGATACGCAGTATTTT
NA,TRBJ2-2,NA,TRBV28,CASRAGELFF,TGTGCCAGCAGGGCCGGGGAGCTGTTTTTT
NA,TRBJ2-3,many,TRBV3-1,CASSQVDRLHTDTQYF,TGTGCCAGCAGCCAAGTAGACAGATTACACACAGATACGCAGTATTTT
TRBD1,TRBJ2-1,many,TRBV19,CASRNLYHGQGDKDEQFF,TGTGCCAGTAGGAATCTATATCATGGACAGGGGGATAAGGATGAGCAGTTCTTC
NA,TRBJ2-2,many,TRBV12-3/TRBV12-4,CASSRLLTGELFF,TGTGCCAGCAGTCGACTACTAACCGGGGAGCTGTTTTTT
NA,TRBJ1-4,many,TRBV7-8,CASSPNRVSNEKLFF,TGTGCCAGCAGCCCCAACAGGGTATCTAATGAAAAACTGTTTTTT
TRBD1,TRBJ1-6,many,TRBV20-1,CSARAYPGTGGSSYNSPLHF,TGCAGTGCTAGAGCCTACCCCGGGACAGGCGGAAGCTCCTATAATTCACCCCTCCACTTT
NA,TRBJ1-1,NA,TRBV6-5,CASSYSKTTEAFF,TGTGCCAGCAGTTACTCGAAGACCACTGAAGCTTTCTTT
TRBD1,TRBJ2-4,few,TRBV5-1,CASSLDRGRDIQYF,TGCGCCAGCAGCTTGGACAGGGGCCGGGACATTCAGTACTTC
NA,TRBJ2-1,few,TRBV19,CASSILGRSSYNEQFF,TGTGCCAGTAGTATTCTCGGGCGGAGCTCCTACAATGAGCAGTTCTTC
NA,TRBJ1-1,many,TRBV27,CASSPLRLKVTEAFF,TGTGCCAGCAGTCCCCTTCGTCTTAAGGTCACTGAAGCTTTCTTT
NA,TRBJ2-4,many,TRBV3-1,CASSQGVNIQYF,TGTGCCAGCAGCCAAGGTGTGAACATTCAGTACTTC
TRBD2,TRBJ2-2,many,TRBV5-1,CASSSRLAGGINTGELFF,TGCGCCAGCAGCAGCCGACTAGCGGGAGGCATTAACACCGGGGAGCTGTTTTTT
TRBD2,TRBJ2-7,many,TRBV5-1,CASSLSGTSGWEQYF,TGCGCCAGCAGCCTTAGCGGGACCTCGGGGTGGGAGCAGTACTTC
TRBD2,TRBJ2-5,NA,TRBV18,CASSPTRGSQETQYF,TGTGCCAGCTCACCGACGCGGGGGAGCCAAGAGACCCAGTACTTC
NA,TRBJ1-1,NA,TRBV7-2,CASSLGLSGIAEAFF,TGTGCCAGCAGCTTAGGTCTTTCGGGGATAGCTGAAGCTTTCTTT
NA,TRBJ1-1,NA,TRBV11-1,CASREVGPAEAFF,TGTGCCAGCAGAGAAGTCGGGCCTGCTGAAGCTTTCTTT
TRBD2,TRBJ2-1,many,TRBV7-2,CASSPWTSDHNEQFF,TGTGCCAGCAGCCCCTGGACTAGCGACCACAATGAGCAGTTCTTC
TRBD2,TRBJ2-1,many,TRBV10-3,CATERENNEQFF,TGTGCCACTGAGCGGGAGAACAATGAGCAGTTCTTC
NA,TRBJ2-1,NA,TRBV7-9,CASSPLRDEQFF,TGTGCCAGCAGCCCCCTCAGGGATGAGCAGTTCTTC
TRBD2,TRBJ2-7,many,TRBV2,CASTGTSGSPYEQYF,TGTGCCAGCACCGGGACTAGCGGTAGTCCCTACGAGCAGTACTTC
TRBD2,TRBJ2-7,few,TRBV12-3/TRBV12-4,CASSFLSWSLSGASGSGEQYF,TGTGCCAGCAGTTTCCTATCCTGGAGTTTATCGGGGGCTAGCGGGAGCGGCGAGCAGTACTTC
NA,TRBJ2-3,many,TRBV7-9,CASSLGGVPTDTQYF,TGTGCCAGCAGCCTTGGAGGGGTTCCCACAGATACGCAGTATTTT
NA,TRBJ2-1,many,TRBV27,CASSLFGGEQFF,TGTGCCAGCAGTTTATTCGGGGGTGAGCAGTTCTTC
NA,TRBJ2-3,many,TRBV2,CASSSELGPDTQYF,TGTGCCAGCAGCAGTGAACTTGGTCCAGATACGCAGTATTTT
NA,TRBJ1-6,NA,TRBV28,CASSLGFKGGSPPHF,TGTGCCAGCAGTCTCGGATTCAAGGGGGGTTCACCCCCCCACTTT
NA,TRBJ2-7,many,TRBV5-1,CASSLYINYEQYF,TGCGCCAGCAGCTTGTACATCAACTACGAGCAGTACTTC
TRBD2,TRBJ2-2,many,TRBV6-4,CASSDAPSGANTGELFF,TGTGCCAGCAGTGACGCCCCTAGCGGGGCGAACACCGGGGAGCTGTTTTTT
NA,TRBJ1-5,many,TRBV5-1,CASSLAEGRRYYSNQPQHF,TGCGCCAGCAGCTTGGCCGAAGGGCGGAGATACTATAGCAATCAGCCCCAGCATTTT
TRBD2,TRBJ2-2,many,TRBV7-3,CASSFAGTSSSGELFF,TGTGCCAGCAGCTTCGCCGGGACTAGCAGTTCCGGGGAGCTGTTTTTT
NA,TRBJ1-1,few,TRBV14,CASSQAGVLNTEAFF,TGTGCCAGCAGCCAAGCGGGAGTCCTGAACACTGAAGCTTTCTTT